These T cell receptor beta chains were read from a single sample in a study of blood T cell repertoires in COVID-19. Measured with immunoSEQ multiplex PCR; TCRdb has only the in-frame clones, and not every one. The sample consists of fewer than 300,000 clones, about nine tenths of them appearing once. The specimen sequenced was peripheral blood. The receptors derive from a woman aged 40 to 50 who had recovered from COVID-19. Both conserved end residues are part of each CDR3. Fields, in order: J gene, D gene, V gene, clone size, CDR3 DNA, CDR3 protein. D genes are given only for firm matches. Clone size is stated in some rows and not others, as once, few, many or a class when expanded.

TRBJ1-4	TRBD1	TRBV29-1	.	TGCAGCGTCAGGACAGGGGGCGCGGAAAAACTGTTTTTT	CSVRTGGAEKLFF
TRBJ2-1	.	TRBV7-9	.	TGTGCCAGCAGCCTGACGGGTGGAACTTACAATGAGCAGTTCTTC	CASSLTGGTYNEQFF
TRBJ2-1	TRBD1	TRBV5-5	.	TGTGCCAGCAGCACTTTCAGGGGGAAGAGTGAGCAGTTCTTC	CASSTFRGKSEQFF
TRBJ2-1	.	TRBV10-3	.	TGTGCCATCAGTGAGTTTACGGACAGCTTCTCCTACAATGAGCAGTTCTTC	CAISEFTDSFSYNEQFF
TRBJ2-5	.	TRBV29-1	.	TGCAGCGTGGCTGGAGGGACCCTCCAAGAGACCCAGTACTTC	CSVAGGTLQETQYF
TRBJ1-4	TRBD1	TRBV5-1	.	TGCGCCAGCAGCCCAGGGACAGGTCTTGCAACTAATGAAAAACTGTTTTTT	CASSPGTGLATNEKLFF
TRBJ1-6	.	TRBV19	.	TGTGCCAGTAGTAGCCAGGCCTATAATTCACCCCTCCACTTT	CASSSQAYNSPLHF
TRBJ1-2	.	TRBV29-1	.	TGCAGCGTTGAAAACTCATCCGGGTATGGCTACACCTTC	CSVENSSGYGYTF
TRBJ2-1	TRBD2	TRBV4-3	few	TGCGCCAGCAGCCAAGCGGGGGGGGGCTCTTACAATGAGCAGTTCTTC	CASSQAGGGSYNEQFF
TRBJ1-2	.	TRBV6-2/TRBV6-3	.	TGTGCCAGCAGCCATGGGCTAATCTATGGCTACACCTTC	CASSHGLIYGYTF
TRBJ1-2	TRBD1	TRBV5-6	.	TGTGCCAGCAGCTTGGTGACAGGGGTCGGCTACACCTTC	CASSLVTGVGYTF
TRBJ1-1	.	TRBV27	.	TGTGCCAGCAGTTTATTTCCAGGGGCCCCTGAAGCTTTCTTT	CASSLFPGAPEAFF
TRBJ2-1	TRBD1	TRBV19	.	TGTGCCAGTAGTATAGAAAGGGGACAGGGGGAAGGTGAGCAGTTCTTC	CASSIERGQGEGEQFF
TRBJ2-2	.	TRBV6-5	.	TGTGCCAGCAGTTACTCCTGGGCCAACACCGGGGAGCTGTTTTTT	CASSYSWANTGELFF
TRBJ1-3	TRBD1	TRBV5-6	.	TGTGCCAGCAGCTGGGGACAGGGGGCTGGAAACACCATATATTTT	CASSWGQGAGNTIYF
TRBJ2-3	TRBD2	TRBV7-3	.	TGTGCCAGCAGCTTAACTCTATGTAGCGGGGGGACCGACTGCACAGATACGCAGTATTTT	CASSLTLCSGGTDCTDTQYF
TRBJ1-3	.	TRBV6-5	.	TGTGCCAGCGCCCTCGCGGACACCATATATTTT	CASALADTIYF
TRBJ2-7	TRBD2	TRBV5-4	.	TGTGCCAGCAGCTGGCTAAGCGGGGCCCCCTACGAGCAGTACTTC	CASSWLSGAPYEQYF
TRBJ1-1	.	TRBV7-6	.	TGTGCCAGCAGCTTAGAAGGGGCAGGGAACACTGAAGCTTTCTTT	CASSLEGAGNTEAFF
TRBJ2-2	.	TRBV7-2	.	TGTGCCAGCAGCTTAGGGCCATACACCGGGGAGCTGTTTTTT	CASSLGPYTGELFF
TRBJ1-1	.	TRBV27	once	TGTGCCAGCAGTTTAAACAGGGCGACTGAAGCTTTCTTT	CASSLNRATEAFF
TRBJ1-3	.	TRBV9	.	TGTGCCAGCAGCCCACAGGAAAACACCATATATTTT	CASSPQENTIYF
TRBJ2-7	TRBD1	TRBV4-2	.	TGTGCCAGCAGCCAGTATCGGGACAGGGGTTCCGAGCAGTACTTC	CASSQYRDRGSEQYF
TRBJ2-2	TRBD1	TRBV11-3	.	TGTGCCAGCAGCAGCCGGGACAGGGGTACCGGGGAGCTGTTTTTT	CASSSRDRGTGELFF
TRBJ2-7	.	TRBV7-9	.	TGTGCCAGCAGCTTAACCCGGGTGGGGCACTACGAGCAGTACTTC	CASSLTRVGHYEQYF
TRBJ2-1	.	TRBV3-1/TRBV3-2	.	TGTGCCAGCAGCCGTCCCCCTTACAATGAGCAGTTCTTC	CASSRPPYNEQFF
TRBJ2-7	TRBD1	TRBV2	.	TGTGCCGCCTCCGGGACAGGGCCCGGGGAGCAGTACTTC	CAASGTGPGEQYF
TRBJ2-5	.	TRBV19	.	TGTGCCAGTAGTATGGGCCCCCCGGAGACCCAGTACTTC	CASSMGPPETQYF
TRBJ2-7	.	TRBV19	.	TGTGCCAGTAGCCGGCGGACAGCCGCCGAGCAGTACTTC	CASSRRTAAEQYF
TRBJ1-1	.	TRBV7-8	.	TGTGCCAGCAGCCCAGTCGGGTACACTGAAGCTTTCTTT	CASSPVGYTEAFF
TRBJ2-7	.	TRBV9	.	TGTGCCAGCAGCCCTGTCTCGACAGTGGCCTACGAGCAGTACTTC	CASSPVSTVAYEQYF
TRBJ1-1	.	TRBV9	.	TGTGCCAGCAGCGTATACGGGTCGGGGACTGAAGCTTTCTTT	CASSVYGSGTEAFF
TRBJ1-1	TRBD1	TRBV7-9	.	TGTGCCAGCAGCATCACCGTACCGACAGGGGTTACTGAAGCTTTCTTT	CASSITVPTGVTEAFF
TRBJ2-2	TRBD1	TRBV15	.	TGTGCCACCAGCAGAAGACAGGGAGAGGGCACCGGGGAGCTGTTTTTT	CATSRRQGEGTGELFF
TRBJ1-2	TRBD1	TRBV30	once	TGTGCCTGGAGTGTACGACAGGGGGGAGATGGCTACACCTTC	CAWSVRQGGDGYTF
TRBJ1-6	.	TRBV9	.	TGTGCCAGCGGCTCAGGGGCGGATAATTCACCCCTCCACTTT	CASGSGADNSPLHF
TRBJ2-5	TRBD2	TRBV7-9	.	TGTGCCAGCAGCCTATACTCTAGCGGCCAAGAGACCCAGTACTTC	CASSLYSSGQETQYF
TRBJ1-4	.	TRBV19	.	TGTGCCAGTAGTATTGGTCAGGCTCCTAATGAAAAACTGTTTTTT	CASSIGQAPNEKLFF
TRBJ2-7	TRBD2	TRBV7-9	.	TGTGCCAGCAGCCGACTAGCGGGGGGGCAAGAGCAGTACTTC	CASSRLAGGQEQYF
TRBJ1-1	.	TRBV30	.	TGTGCCTGGAGTCCGGGGAACACTGAAGCTTTCTTT	CAWSPGNTEAFF
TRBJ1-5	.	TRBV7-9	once	TGTGCCAGCAGCCCCTCCGGGTATAGCAATCAGCCCCAGCATTTT	CASSPSGYSNQPQHF
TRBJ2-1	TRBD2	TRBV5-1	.	TGCGCCAGCAGCATCCCCGGGGGGGGCGTGTACAATGAGCAGTTCTTC	CASSIPGGGVYNEQFF
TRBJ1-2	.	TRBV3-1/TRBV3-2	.	TGTGCCAGCAGCCATTCAGGGGACTATGGCTACACCTTC	CASSHSGDYGYTF
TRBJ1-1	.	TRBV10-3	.	TGTGCCATCAGTGAAATAGGCTCGGGTGAAGCTTTCTTT	CAISEIGSGEAFF
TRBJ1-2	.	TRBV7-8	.	TGTGCCAGCAGCCCACGGGACATCCTTAACTATGGCTACACCTTC	CASSPRDILNYGYTF
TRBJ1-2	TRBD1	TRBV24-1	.	TGTGCCACCAGCGCGGGACAGGGGGATGGCTACACCTTC	CATSAGQGDGYTF
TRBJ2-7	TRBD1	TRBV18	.	TGTGCCAGCTCACCACGAGGGGGACAGGCACACGAGCAGTACTTC	CASSPRGGQAHEQYF
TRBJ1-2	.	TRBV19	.	TGTGCCAGTAGTATCCCAGGGGCACTATATGGCTACACCTTC	CASSIPGALYGYTF
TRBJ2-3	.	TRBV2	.	TGTGCCAGCAGTGGTCAACTAGCCCGCACAGATACGCAGTATTTT	CASSGQLARTDTQYF
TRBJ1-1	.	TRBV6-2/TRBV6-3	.	TGTGCCAGCAGTTTGGAGTTGAACACTGAAGCTTTCTTT	CASSLELNTEAFF
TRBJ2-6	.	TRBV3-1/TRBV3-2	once	TGTGCCAGCAGCCAAGTTCTCCGGACAGCTGGGGCCAACGTCCTGACTTTC	CASSQVLRTAGANVLTF
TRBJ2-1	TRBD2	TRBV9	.	TGTGCCAGCAGCGTAGCGGGGGGTCCCTACAATGAGCAGTTCTTC	CASSVAGGPYNEQFF
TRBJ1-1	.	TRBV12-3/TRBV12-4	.	TGTGCCAGCAGTTTTCTTGAGCGGGAAGCTTTCTTT	CASSFLEREAFF